A single T cell receptor (beta chain) is shown here with its context. This sample stems from a study of blood T cell repertoires in COVID-19. The overall study: The origin of the acute and convalescent COVID-19 samples was the United States, Italy and Spain. The cDNA or gDNA used as material had been derived from T cells, B-cell-depleted T cells, or PBMCs.

The study recruited people aged roughly 18 to 95 years across 20 to 30 US areas. CDR1 is GTSNPN and CDR2 is SVGIG in the germline V gene (reference sequence). Trimming took off 0 bases at V and 4 bases at J, with 15 bases between the two ends. This CDR3 has 15 amino acids. The assay was immunoSEQ multiplex PCR, and TCRdb's table has in-frame clones only and misses some. Counted here are fewer than 350,000 clones, roughly 85% occurring once; the ten biggest clones make up about 2%. Material for sequencing was PBMCs or T cells enriched from blood (not recorded which). The chain employs TRBV30 and TRBJ1-1; a weak D match, TRBD1 (6 bases). The TCR sequence derives from a woman in her thirties who had been exposed to COVID-19. In DNA, the CDR3 is TGTGCCTGGAGTGTAGGGGGACACAGGTTCACTGAAGCTTTCTTT. This gives the protein CAWSVGGHRFTEAFF.